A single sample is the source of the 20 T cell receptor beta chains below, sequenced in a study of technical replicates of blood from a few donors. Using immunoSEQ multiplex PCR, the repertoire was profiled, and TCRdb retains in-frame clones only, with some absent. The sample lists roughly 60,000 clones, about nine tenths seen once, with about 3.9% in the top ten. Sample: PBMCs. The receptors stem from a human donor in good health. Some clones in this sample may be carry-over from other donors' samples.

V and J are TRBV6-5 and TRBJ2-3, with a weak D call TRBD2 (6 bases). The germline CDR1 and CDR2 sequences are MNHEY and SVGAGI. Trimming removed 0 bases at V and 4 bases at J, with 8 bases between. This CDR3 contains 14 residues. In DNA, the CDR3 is TGTGCCAGCAGTTACTCGACTAGTTCAGATACGCAGTATTTT. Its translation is CASSYSTSSDTQYF.

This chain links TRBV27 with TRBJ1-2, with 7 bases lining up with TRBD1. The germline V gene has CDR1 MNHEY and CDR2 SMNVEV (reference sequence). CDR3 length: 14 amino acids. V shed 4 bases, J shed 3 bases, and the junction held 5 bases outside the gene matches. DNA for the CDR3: TGTGCCAGCAGTTCCTCGGGACAGTACTATGGCTACACCTTC. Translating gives CASSSSGQYYGYTF.

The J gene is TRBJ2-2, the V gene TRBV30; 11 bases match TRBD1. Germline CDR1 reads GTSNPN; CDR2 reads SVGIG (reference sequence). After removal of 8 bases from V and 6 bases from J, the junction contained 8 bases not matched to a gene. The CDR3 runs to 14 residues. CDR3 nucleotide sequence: TGTGCCGGGACAGGGGGGACTGGGTCCGGGGAGCTGTTTTTT. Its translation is CAGTGGTGSGELFF. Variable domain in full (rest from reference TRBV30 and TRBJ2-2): SQTIHQWPATLVQPVGSPLSLECTVEGTSNPNLYWYRQAAGRGLQLLFYSVGIGQISSEVPQNLSASRPQDRQFILSSKKLLLSDSGFYLCAGTGGTGSGELFFGEGSRLTVL.

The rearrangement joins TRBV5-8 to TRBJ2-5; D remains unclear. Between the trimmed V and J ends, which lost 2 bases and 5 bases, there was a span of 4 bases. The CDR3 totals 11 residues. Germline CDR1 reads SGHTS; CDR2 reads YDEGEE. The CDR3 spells CASSFLETQYF. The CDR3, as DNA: TGTGCCAGCAGCTTCCTCGAGACCCAGTACTTC.

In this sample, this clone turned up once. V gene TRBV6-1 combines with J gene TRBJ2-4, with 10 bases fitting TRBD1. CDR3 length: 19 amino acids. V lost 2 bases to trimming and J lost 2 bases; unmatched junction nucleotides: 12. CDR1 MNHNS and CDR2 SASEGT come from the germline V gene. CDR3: CASSETGTGAFGSKNIQYF. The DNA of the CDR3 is TGTGCCAGCAGTGAAACCGGGACAGGGGCGTTTGGGTCCAAAAACATTCAGTACTTC.

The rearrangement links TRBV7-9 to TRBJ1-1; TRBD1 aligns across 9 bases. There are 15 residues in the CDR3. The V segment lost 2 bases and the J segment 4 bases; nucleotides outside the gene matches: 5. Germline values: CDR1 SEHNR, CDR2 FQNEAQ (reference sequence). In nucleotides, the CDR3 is TGTGCCAGCAGCTTACAGGGGACAGGGTTCACTGAAGCTTTCTTT. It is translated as CASSLQGTGFTEAFF. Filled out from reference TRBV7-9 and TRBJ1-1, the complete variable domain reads DTGVSQNPRHKITKRGQNVTFRCDPISEHNRLYWYRQTLGQGPEFLTYFQNEAQLEKSRLLSDRFSAERPKGSFSTLEIQRTEQGDSAMYLCASSLQGTGFTEAFFGQGTRLTVV.

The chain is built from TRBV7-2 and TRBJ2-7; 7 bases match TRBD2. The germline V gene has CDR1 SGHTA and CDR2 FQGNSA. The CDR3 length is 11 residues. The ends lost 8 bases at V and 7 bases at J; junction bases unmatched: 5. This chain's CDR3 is CASHGGGEQYF. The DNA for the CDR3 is TGTGCCAGCCATGGGGGAGGGGAGCAGTACTTC.

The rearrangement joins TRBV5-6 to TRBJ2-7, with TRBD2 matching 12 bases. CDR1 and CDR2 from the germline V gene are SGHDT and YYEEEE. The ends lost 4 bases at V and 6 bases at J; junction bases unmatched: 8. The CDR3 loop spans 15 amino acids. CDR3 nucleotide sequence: TGTGCCAGCAGCCTCGTTCGGACTAGCGGGACCGAGCAGTACTTC. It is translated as CASSLVRTSGTEQYF.

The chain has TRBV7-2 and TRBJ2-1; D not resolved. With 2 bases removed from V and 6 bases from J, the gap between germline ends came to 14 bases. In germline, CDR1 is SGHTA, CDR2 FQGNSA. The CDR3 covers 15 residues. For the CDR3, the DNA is TGTGCCAGCAGCTTATATAGTGGCGACTTCAATGAGCAGTTCTTC. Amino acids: CASSLYSGDFNEQFF. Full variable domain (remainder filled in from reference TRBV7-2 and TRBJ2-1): GAGVSQSPSNKVTEKGKDVELRCDPISGHTALYWYRQSLGQGLEFLIYFQGNSAPDKSGLPSDRFSAERTGGSVSTLTIQRTQQEDSAVYLCASSLYSGDFNEQFFGPGTRLTVL.

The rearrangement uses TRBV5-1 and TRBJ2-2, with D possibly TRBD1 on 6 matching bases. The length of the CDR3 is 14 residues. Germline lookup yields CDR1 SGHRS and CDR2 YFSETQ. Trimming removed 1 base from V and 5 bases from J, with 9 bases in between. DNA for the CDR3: TGCGCCAGCAGCTTGTGGCAGGGGACCGGGGAGCTGTTTTTT. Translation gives CASSLWQGTGELFF.

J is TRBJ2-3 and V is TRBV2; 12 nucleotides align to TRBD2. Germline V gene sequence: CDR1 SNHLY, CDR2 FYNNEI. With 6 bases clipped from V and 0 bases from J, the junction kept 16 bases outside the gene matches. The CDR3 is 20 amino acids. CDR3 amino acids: CASRLPGHRLAGASTDTQYF. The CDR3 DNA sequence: TGTGCCAGCAGGTTGCCGGGACACCGACTAGCGGGGGCCAGCACAGATACGCAGTATTTT.

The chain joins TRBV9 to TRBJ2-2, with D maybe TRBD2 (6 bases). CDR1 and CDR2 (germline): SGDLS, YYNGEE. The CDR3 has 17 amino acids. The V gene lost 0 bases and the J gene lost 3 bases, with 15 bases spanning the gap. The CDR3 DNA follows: TGTGCCAGCAGCGTAGCTGAAGGAGGGATTCACACCGGGGAGCTGTTTTTT. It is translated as CASSVAEGGIHTGELFF.

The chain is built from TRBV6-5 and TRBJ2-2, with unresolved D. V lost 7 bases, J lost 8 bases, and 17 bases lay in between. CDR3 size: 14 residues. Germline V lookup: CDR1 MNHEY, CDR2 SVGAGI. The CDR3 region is CASNTAFATGELFF. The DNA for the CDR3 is TGTGCCAGCAATACAGCATTCGCGACGGGGGAGCTGTTTTTT.

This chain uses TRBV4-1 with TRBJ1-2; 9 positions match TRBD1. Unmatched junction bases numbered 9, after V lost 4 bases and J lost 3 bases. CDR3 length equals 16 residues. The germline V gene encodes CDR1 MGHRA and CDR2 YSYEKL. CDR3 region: CASSPQGQGVDYGYTF. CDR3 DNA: TGCGCCAGCAGCCCCCAGGGACAGGGAGTGGACTATGGCTACACCTTC.

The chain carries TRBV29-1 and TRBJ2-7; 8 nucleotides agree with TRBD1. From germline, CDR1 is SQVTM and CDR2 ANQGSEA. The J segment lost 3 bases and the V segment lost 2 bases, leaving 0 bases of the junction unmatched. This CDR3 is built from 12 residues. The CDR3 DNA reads TGCAGCGTTGAAACAGGGGGCTACGAGCAGTACTTC. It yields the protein CSVETGGYEQYF.

CDR3 nucleotides: TGTGCCAGCAGTGTACAGGGAGGGGACACTGAAGCTTTCTTT. It codes for CASSVQGGDTEAFF. This rearrangement joins TRBV2 to TRBJ1-1, with D possibly being TRBD1 (6 bases). Germline CDR1 is SNHLY and CDR2 is FYNNEI. Deletions cut 4 bases from V and 3 bases from J, with 12 bases between. The CDR3 sequence is 14 residues long.

The CDR3 here is CASSPALGGIRKAFF. The CDR3 region has the DNA TGTGCCAGCAGTCCCGCCCTGGGAGGAATCCGGAAAGCTTTCTTT. V and J are TRBV27 and TRBJ1-1; D gene unclear. V lost 5 bases and J lost 9, with 22 bases in between. The CDR3 consists of 15 residues. CDR1 MNHEY and CDR2 SMNVEV come from the germline V gene (reference sequence).

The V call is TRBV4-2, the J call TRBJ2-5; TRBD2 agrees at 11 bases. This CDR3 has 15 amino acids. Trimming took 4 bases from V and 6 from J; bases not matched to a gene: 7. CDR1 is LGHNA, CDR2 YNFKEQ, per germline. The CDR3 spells CASSPDSGGVKTQYF. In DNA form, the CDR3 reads TGTGCCAGCAGCCCTGATAGCGGGGGGGTGAAGACCCAGTACTTC.

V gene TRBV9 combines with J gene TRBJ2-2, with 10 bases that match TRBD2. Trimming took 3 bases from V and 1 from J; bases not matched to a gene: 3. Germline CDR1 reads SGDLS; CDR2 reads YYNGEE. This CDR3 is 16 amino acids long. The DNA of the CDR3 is TGTGCCAGCAGCGGTACTAGCGGGATGAACACCGGGGAGCTGTTTTTT. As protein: CASSGTSGMNTGELFF.

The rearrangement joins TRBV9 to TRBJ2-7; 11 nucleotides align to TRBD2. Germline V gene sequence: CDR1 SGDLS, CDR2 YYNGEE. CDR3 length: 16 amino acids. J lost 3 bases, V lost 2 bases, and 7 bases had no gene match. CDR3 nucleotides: TGTGCCAGCAGCGTGGGGGGACTAGCGGAACACTACGAGCAGTACTTC. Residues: CASSVGGLAEHYEQYF.